These 26 T cell receptor beta chains originate from one sample sequenced in a study of chemoradiotherapy in HPV16-positive cancers. The data were produced by immunoSEQ multiplex PCR, yet TCRdb's version contains in-frame clones alone and is incomplete. Of tens of thousands of clones in the sample, more than 75% are singletons; the top ten hold 4.5% to 5%. Sequences were derived from blood, sampled from a patient who underwent chemoradiotherapy. The receptors were sampled from a human donor with HPV-associated anogenital cancer.

The gene calls are TRBV5-1 and TRBJ2-4; D is possibly TRBD2 (6 bases). The CDR3 consists of 16 residues. In germline, CDR1 is SGHRS, CDR2 YFSETQ. V was shortened by 4 bases and J by 0 bases, with 14 bases between the two germline ends. The CDR3 DNA follows: TGCGCCAGCAGCCCTGCCGGGGGTCTAGCCAAAAACATTCAGTACTTC. It translates to CASSPAGGLAKNIQYF.

DNA of the CDR3: TGTGCCAGCAGCTTAGGGTTTGTAACCGGACAGGGGGCATACTATGGCTACACCTTC. This translates into CASSLGFVTGQGAYYGYTF. V gene TRBV7-2 combines with J gene TRBJ1-2; 11 positions agree with TRBD1. The CDR3 loop spans 19 amino acids. Germline CDR1 is SGHTA and CDR2 is FQGNSA. V lost 1 base to trimming and J lost 3 bases; unmatched junction nucleotides: 13.

The V gene is TRBV6-6, the J gene TRBJ2-1; 9 nucleotides align to TRBD1. This CDR3 region has 16 residues. The germline V gene has CDR1 MNHNY and CDR2 SVGAGI (reference sequence). The trim removed 5 bases at V and 5 bases at J, leaving 10 bases unmatched. The CDR3, as DNA: TGTGCCAGCAGTCGACCACCGGGACAGGGTGACAATGAGCAGTTCTTC. It codes for CASSRPPGQGDNEQFF.

This sequence joins TRBV19 and TRBJ2-2; a weak D match, TRBD1 (5 bases). Germline loops: CDR1 LNHDA, CDR2 SQIVND (reference sequence). This CDR3 is 15 amino acids long. The ends were cut back, 4 bases at V and 0 bases at J, with 9 bases in the middle. The CDR3 protein is CASSRQFANTGELFF. In DNA form, the CDR3 reads TGTGCCAGTAGTAGACAGTTCGCGAACACCGGGGAGCTGTTTTTT.

The J gene is TRBJ2-2, the V gene TRBV29-1; D gene unclear. CDR1 SQVTM and CDR2 ANQGSEA come from the germline V gene. This CDR3 has 11 residues. V lost 4 bases, J lost 1 base, and 1 base lay in between. DNA of the CDR3: TGCAGCGTTGTGAACACCGGGGAGCTGTTTTTT. This codes for CSVVNTGELFF.

The chain is built from TRBV18 and TRBJ2-7; the match to TRBD2 covers 10 bases. V was pared by 2 bases and J by 0 bases, with 4 bases of the junction left unmatched. Germline lookup yields CDR1 KGHSH and CDR2 LQKENI. The CDR3 is made up of 16 amino acids. In DNA, the CDR3 is TGTGCCAGCTCACCATCGACTAGCGGGTACTCCTACGAGCAGTACTTC. It yields the protein CASSPSTSGYSYEQYF.

The chain uses TRBV11-3 and TRBJ2-7, with TRBD1 matching over 11 bases. V lost 2 bases, J lost 3 bases, and 3 bases stayed unmatched. Germline V gene data show CDR1 as SGHNT and CDR2 as YENEEA. This CDR3 spans 15 amino acids. CDR3 loop: CASSLPGTGGYEQYF. In DNA, the CDR3 is TGTGCCAGCAGCTTACCCGGGACAGGGGGCTACGAGCAGTACTTC.

The CDR3 DNA reads TGTGCCAGCAGCTCCAGACAGGGGGCAAGCAATCAGCCCCAGCATTTT. Translation: CASSSRQGASNQPQHF. This sequence joins TRBV11-2 and TRBJ1-5, with 10 bases aligning to TRBD1. Trimming cost V 4 bases and J 1 base; bases outside gene matches: 4. This CDR3 spans 16 amino acids. From germline, CDR1 is SGHAT and CDR2 FQNNGV.

In its sample, this clone was seen once. V is TRBV18 and J is TRBJ1-5; 7 nucleotides line up with TRBD1. The germline V gene has CDR1 KGHSH and CDR2 LQKENI. The V segment lost 9 bases and the J segment 5 bases; nucleotides outside the gene matches: 16. CDR3 size: 16 residues. The CDR3 loop is CARPPGQGGVDQPQHF. The CDR3 DNA sequence: TGTGCCAGACCACCGGGGCAGGGGGGGGTGGATCAGCCCCAGCATTTT. Full variable domain (missing parts from reference TRBV18 and TRBJ1-5): NAGVMQNPRHLVRRRGQEARLRCSPMKGHSHVYWYRQLPEEGLKFMVYLQKENIIDESGMPKERFSAEFPKEGPSILRIQQVVRGDSAAYFCARPPGQGGVDQPQHFGDGTRLSIL.

The chain recombines TRBV4-1 with TRBJ1-5; tentative D call: TRBD1 (5 bases). Per the germline V gene, CDR1 is MGHRA and CDR2 is YSYEKL. The length of the CDR3 is 15 residues. V was shortened by 4 bases and J by 0 bases, with 10 bases between the two germline ends. CDR3 in DNA: TGCGCCAGCAGCCCGACAGAGCATAGCAATCAGCCCCAGCATTTT. Translation gives CASSPTEHSNQPQHF.

This clone was observed a handful of times. V usage is TRBV25-1 and J usage is TRBJ1-2; no firm D call. The CDR3 runs 11 residues. The germline gives CDR1 MGHDK, CDR2 SYGVNS. The germline V and J ends were trimmed by 6 bases and 7 bases, with 9 bases remaining between them. The chain's CDR3 is CASSPGVGYTF. The CDR3 bases are TGTGCCAGCAGCCCCGGTGTTGGCTACACCTTC.

The chain recombines TRBV14 with TRBJ1-1, with TRBD1 matching 9 bases. The V segment lost 5 bases and the J segment 4 bases; nucleotides outside the gene matches: 8. Germline V gene lookup returns CDR1 SGHDN and CDR2 FVKESK. This CDR3 is built from 15 residues. CDR3 nucleotides: TGTGCCAGCAGCGCAAGACAGGGGGTTAGCACTGAAGCTTTCTTT. It encodes CASSARQGVSTEAFF.

V gene TRBV4-2 combines with J gene TRBJ2-1, with 8 positions matching TRBD1. The V and J ends lost 2 bases and 6 bases, in that order; junction bases with no gene match: 6. The CDR3 covers 15 residues. Germline V gene data show CDR1 as LGHNA and CDR2 as YNFKEQ. The CDR3 DNA reads as TGTGCCAGCAGCCAACTGGGAGACAGGGGCAATGAGCAGTTCTTC. Its translation is CASSQLGDRGNEQFF.

The CDR3 DNA sequence: TGTGCCAGCTCAGAGAGGAGCTCCGGGGAGACCCAGTACTTC. This gives the protein CASSERSSGETQYF. The chain combines TRBV18 with TRBJ2-5; D uncertain. The V gene's germline CDR1 is KGHSH and CDR2 LQKENI. This CDR3 has 14 amino acids. With 5 bases removed from V and 5 bases from J, the gap between germline ends came to 15 bases.

V gene TRBV7-2 combines with J gene TRBJ1-5; TRBD1 matches 7 bases. CDR1 and CDR2 from the germline V gene are SGHTA and FQGNSA. The CDR3 extends over 14 amino acids. With 7 bases clipped from V and 8 bases from J, the junction kept 11 bases outside the gene matches. In DNA, the CDR3 is TGTGCCAGCACCCTAAACAGGGGTCGAGAGCCCCAGCATTTT. Amino acids: CASTLNRGREPQHF.

The chain is built from TRBV30 and TRBJ2-7; TRBD2 might be the D (5 bases). Trimming pared 0 bases from V and 1 base from J, leaving 13 bases between. Germline V gene data show CDR1 as GTSNPN and CDR2 as SVGIG (reference sequence). The CDR3 is made up of 15 amino acids. The CDR3 DNA sequence: TGTGCCTGGAGTGTAAGGCGGGTAGCTTCCTACGAGCAGTACTTC. Encoded protein: CAWSVRRVASYEQYF.

This chain links TRBV5-1 with TRBJ1-1; TRBD1 might be the D (5 bases). The V end lost 3 bases, the J end lost 1 base, and 13 bases lay between the germline ends. The CDR3 extends over 15 amino acids. The V gene's germline CDR1 is SGHRS and CDR2 YFSETQ. CDR3 in amino acids: CASSSQGVTNTEAFF. CDR3 coding DNA: TGCGCCAGCAGCTCGCAAGGGGTTACGAACACTGAAGCTTTCTTT. Variable domain in full (rest from reference TRBV5-1 and TRBJ1-1): KAGVTQTPRYLIKTRGQQVTLSCSPISGHRSVSWYQQTPGQGLQFLFEYFSETQRNKGNFPGRFSGRQFSNSRSEMNVSTLELGDSALYLCASSSQGVTNTEAFFGQGTRLTVV.

The chain couples TRBV7-9 to TRBJ2-1; 8 bases align to TRBD1. V lost 8 bases, J lost 3 bases, and 6 bases stayed unmatched. The CDR3 spans 14 residues. The germline CDR1 and CDR2 sequences are SEHNR and FQNEAQ (reference sequence). Here the CDR3 DNA reads TGTGCCAGCGGACCGGACAGGGTCTACAATGAGCAGTTCTTC. The encoded protein is CASGPDRVYNEQFF.

The CDR3 DNA follows: TGTGCCAGCAGCCCCGGGGAGACCCAGTACTTC. It yields the protein CASSPGETQYF. The chain employs TRBV7-6 and TRBJ2-5; D is uncertain. Germline V gene sequence: CDR1 SGHVS, CDR2 FNYEAQ. Trimming left V 5 bases short and J 5 bases short, with 6 bases between. The CDR3 contains 11 residues.

The V call is TRBV5-4, the J call TRBJ2-3, with 7 bases aligning to TRBD1. V trimming: 0 bases; J trimming: 3 bases; junction bases outside the gene matches: 7. The CDR3 has 16 amino acids. Germline-derived CDR1 and CDR2 are SGHNT and YYREEE (reference sequence). This CDR3 reads CASSLATGVPTDTQYF. The CDR3 nucleotides read TGTGCCAGCAGCTTGGCAACAGGGGTCCCGACAGATACGCAGTATTTT.

The chain is built from TRBV11-2 and TRBJ2-3; D is uncertain. The CDR3 consists of 12 residues. Germline V gene sequence: CDR1 SGHAT, CDR2 FQNNGV. The V end lost 5 bases, the J end lost 4 bases, and 7 bases lay between the germline ends. Here the CDR3 reads CASSPWPDTQYF. The CDR3 DNA follows: TGTGCCAGCAGCCCTTGGCCAGATACGCAGTATTTT.

This clone was counted once. The V gene is TRBV29-1, the J gene TRBJ2-3; 13 bases line up with TRBD2. CDR3 length: 15 residues. V was pared by 1 base and J by 6 bases, with 4 bases of the junction left unmatched. From germline, CDR1 is SQVTM and CDR2 ANQGSEA. The CDR3: CSVEGTSGGRDTQYF. The CDR3 DNA reads as TGCAGCGTTGAAGGGACTAGCGGGGGAAGGGATACGCAGTATTTT.

The V call is TRBV5-1, the J call TRBJ2-5; D might be TRBD1 (6 bases). V shed 5 bases and J shed 3 bases, with 14 bases lying between them. Germline CDR1 SGHRS, CDR2 YFSETQ. CDR3 length: 14 residues. DNA of the CDR3: TGCGCCAGCAGGCCTTTCGCAGGGGAAGAGACCCAGTACTTC. Amino acid sequence: CASRPFAGEETQYF.

This clone was detected a few times. J is TRBJ2-1 and V is TRBV4-1; no clear D gene. The CDR3 runs 17 residues. Trimming stripped 0 bases from V and 2 bases from J, with 14 bases between. Looked up from germline, CDR1 is MGHRA and CDR2 is YSYEKL. CDR3 sequence reads: CASSQDRLPTPYNEQFF. The DNA for the CDR3 is TGCGCCAGCAGCCAAGATCGTCTCCCTACGCCCTACAATGAGCAGTTCTTC.

The rearrangement links TRBV6-6 to TRBJ1-2; 9 bases fit TRBD1. The CDR3 sequence is 15 residues long. The trim removed 5 bases at V and 6 bases at J, leaving 10 bases unmatched. CDR1 is MNHNY, CDR2 SVGAGI, per germline (reference sequence). This CDR3 is CASSPLDRGEHGYTF. DNA for the CDR3: TGTGCCAGCAGTCCCTTGGACAGGGGTGAACATGGCTACACCTTC.

The V call is TRBV11-2, the J call TRBJ2-1, with D maybe TRBD1 (6 bases). This CDR3 is built from 15 residues. Trimming left V 3 bases short and J 4 bases short, with 13 bases between. The V gene's germline CDR1 is SGHAT and CDR2 FQNNGV. CDR3 loop: CASSFEDRRYNEQFF. The CDR3 bases are TGTGCCAGCAGCTTTGAAGACAGGAGATACAATGAGCAGTTCTTC. The whole variable domain, remainder taken from reference TRBV11-2 and TRBJ2-1, is EAGVAQSPRYKIIEKRQSVAFWCNPISGHATLYWYQQILGQGPKLLIQFQNNGVVDDSQLPKDRFSAERLKGVDSTLKIQPAKLEDSAVYLCASSFEDRRYNEQFFGPGTRLTVL.